This T cell receptor (beta chain) was identified during a study of control samples from healthy donors and cancer patients. Measured with immunoSEQ multiplex PCR; TCRdb has only the in-frame clones, and not every one. The top ten clones hold 1.1% of a sample with around 55,000 clones, 95% to 97% of them seen once. The clonotype originates from a woman under 30 in good health. Sequencing was carried out using blood.

The CDR3 nucleotides read TGTGCCAGCAGTATACTAGCGGGGGGGCAAAATGAGCAGTTCTTC. Encoded protein: CASSILAGGQNEQFF. This chain uses TRBV6-5 with TRBJ2-1, with 13 positions matching TRBD2. This CDR3 spans 15 amino acids. CDR1 is MNHEY and CDR2 is SVGAGI in the germline V gene. J gave up 7 bases and V 5 bases, and 5 bases lay outside the gene matches.